Below, 27 T cell receptor beta chains from the same sample are listed, as sequenced in a study of beta chain features in type 1 diabetes (dated by TCRdb to the late 2010s). Library prep was done by the immunoSEQ multiplex PCR assay. All of the isolated RNA was reverse transcribed with the High Capacity cDNA Reverse Transcription Kit, so expressed TCRB transcripts were sequenced. Imported from immuneACCESS, the table was reduced by TCRdb to in-frame sequences with V and J called. These copies leave out some clones; in studies compared against another copy, an unresolved V gene accounts for under half, and the cause of the remainder is not known. In this sample the table shows about 340,000 clones, approximately 8.2% of which occur a single time. Around 0.45% of the sample rests with the top ten. Sequenced sample: central memory CD4+ T cells from blood. The receptors were sampled from a young woman in good health.

This clone was recorded a few times. The chain has TRBV14 and TRBJ2-6, with D tentatively TRBD1 (6 bases). With 4 bases removed from V and 0 bases from J, the gap between germline ends came to 19 bases. Per germline, CDR1 SGHDN and CDR2 FVKESK. The CDR3 totals 19 residues. The CDR3 loop is CASSLRSIDRFSGANVLTF. The CDR3 DNA is TGTGCCAGCAGCCTCCGCTCCATCGACAGGTTCTCTGGGGCCAACGTCCTGACTTTC.

V usage is TRBV5-1 and J usage is TRBJ2-7; D may be TRBD1 or TRBD2 (5 bases each). The V gene lost 4 bases and the J gene lost 4 bases, with 12 bases spanning the gap. The CDR3 loop spans 13 amino acids. Germline CDR1 SGHRS, CDR2 YFSETQ. CDR3 loop: CASSPGTVYEQYF. CDR3 in DNA: TGCGCCAGCAGCCCGGGGACGGTATACGAGCAGTACTTC.

The chain combines TRBV7-2 with TRBJ2-7; D unclear. CDR3 size: 14 residues. Trimming took off 2 bases at V and 6 bases at J, with 14 bases between the two ends. The germline gives CDR1 SGHTA, CDR2 FQGNSA. DNA for the CDR3: TGTGCCAGCAGCTTACAGACGCTCACTACCGAGCAGTACTTC. Protein sequence: CASSLQTLTTEQYF.

The chain recombines TRBV6-1 with TRBJ2-7; D may be TRBD2 (5 bases). The CDR3 length is 14 residues. Looked up from germline, CDR1 is MNHNS and CDR2 is SASEGT. Trimming pared 6 bases from V and 6 bases from J, leaving 18 bases between. CDR3 sequence reads: CASRLGAATIEQYF. Written as DNA, the CDR3 is TGTGCCAGCAGGCTCGGAGCGGCTACCATCGAGCAGTACTTC.

The chain is built from TRBV7-2 and TRBJ2-1; D possibly corresponds to TRBD2 (6 bases). Trimming left V 7 bases short and J 3 bases short, with 22 bases between. Looked up from germline, CDR1 is SGHTA and CDR2 is FQGNSA. The CDR3 totals 17 residues. The CDR3 DNA reads as TGTGCCAGCAACCGAGGGGTAGCGGAGTATAACTACAATGAGCAGTTCTTC. Encoded protein: CASNRGVAEYNYNEQFF.

V gene TRBV15 combines with J gene TRBJ1-4; D not resolved. In germline, CDR1 is LNHNV, CDR2 YYDKDF (reference sequence). The CDR3 is 16 residues long. Deletions cut 0 bases from V and 0 bases from J, with 8 bases between. CDR3 bases: TGTGCCACCAGCAGAGATATGGGGACAACTAATGAAAAACTGTTTTTT. It is translated as CATSRDMGTTNEKLFF.

This clone has a handful of counts. V gene TRBV6-5 combines with J gene TRBJ1-1; D is undetermined. CDR3 size: 13 residues. Germline CDR1 is MNHEY and CDR2 is SVGAGI. V was shortened by 7 bases and J by 2 bases, with 11 bases between the two germline ends. CDR3 sequence reads: CASTKALNTEAFF. In nucleotides, the CDR3 is TGTGCCAGCACTAAGGCCCTTAACACTGAAGCTTTCTTT.

The gene calls are TRBV7-2 and TRBJ2-3; 8 nucleotides align to TRBD2. The germline gives CDR1 SGHTA, CDR2 FQGNSA. J was trimmed by 6 bases and V by 6 bases; bases with no gene match: 5. The CDR3 spans 13 residues. Here the CDR3 DNA reads TGTGCCAGCAGTCGAGCGGGAGAGGATACGCAGTATTTT. It is translated as CASSRAGEDTQYF.

As for this clone: One base away lies a much larger clone, so this may be a sequencing read error. The chain recombines TRBV7-9 with TRBJ1-1; TRBD1 might be the D (6 bases). V was trimmed by 5 bases and J by 3 bases, leaving 13 bases between them. Germline-derived CDR1 and CDR2 are SEHNR and FQNEAQ (reference sequence). This CDR3 has 14 amino acids. In DNA, the CDR3 is TGTGCCAGCAGCCTACTCGGGGGCCACACTGAAGCTTTCTTT. It yields the protein CASSLLGGHTEAFF.

V and J are TRBV5-1 and TRBJ2-1; D ambiguous. V gave up 6 bases and J gave up 0 bases, with 13 bases separating them. Germline loops: CDR1 SGHRS, CDR2 YFSETQ. There are 15 residues in the CDR3. DNA for the CDR3: TGCGCCAGCACAGAGGCAGCAAGCTCCTACAATGAGCAGTTCTTC. It codes for CASTEAASSYNEQFF.

This clone was found a few times. The J gene is TRBJ2-2, the V gene TRBV29-1; the D is unclear. Between the trimmed V and J ends, which lost 4 bases and 7 bases, there was a span of 13 bases. Germline CDR1 is SQVTM and CDR2 is ANQGSEA. The CDR3 is 13 amino acids. The CDR3 nucleotides are TGCAGCGTTGGCCTTCTCCTGGGCGGGGAGCTGTTTTTT. It is translated as CSVGLLLGGELFF.

The chain carries TRBV11-2 and TRBJ2-5, with TRBD1 as a possible D gene (6 bases). Trimming pared 2 bases from V and 4 bases from J, leaving 17 bases between. This CDR3 comprises 16 residues. CDR1 and CDR2 from the germline V gene are SGHAT and FQNNGV. CDR3 in amino acids: CASSLNRNRETETQYF. CDR3 nucleotides: TGTGCCAGCAGCTTAAACCGGAACAGGGAGACAGAGACCCAGTACTTC. The full variable domain, completed using reference TRBV11-2 and TRBJ2-5, is EAGVAQSPRYKIIEKRQSVAFWCNPISGHATLYWYQQILGQGPKLLIQFQNNGVVDDSQLPKDRFSAERLKGVDSTLKIQPAKLEDSAVYLCASSLNRNRETETQYFGPGTRLLVL.

There are a few counts of this clone. Other DNA variants within this sample encode the same CDR3. The chain is built from TRBV7-3 and TRBJ2-1; 9 nucleotides agree with TRBD2. The germline V gene encodes CDR1 SGHTA and CDR2 FQGTGA. This CDR3 comprises 15 residues. V trimming: 2 bases; J trimming: 8 bases; junction bases outside the gene matches: 7. This CDR3 is CASSLVGLASHEQFF. CDR3 nucleotide sequence: TGTGCCAGCAGCTTAGTGGGACTAGCCTCTCATGAGCAGTTCTTC. Based on the CDR3 plus reference TRBV7-3 and TRBJ2-1, the full variable domain is GAGVSQTPSNKVTEKGKYVELRCDPISGHTALYWYRQSLGQGPEFLIYFQGTGAADDSGLPNDRFFAVRPEGSVSTLKIQRTERGDSAVYLCASSLVGLASHEQFFGPGTRLTVL.

This clone was counted a few times. This rearrangement joins TRBV15 to TRBJ2-5, with D possibly TRBD1 on 5 matching bases. Germline values: CDR1 LNHNV, CDR2 YYDKDF (reference sequence). Trimming pared 1 base from V and 5 bases from J, leaving 11 bases between. The CDR3 loop spans 14 amino acids. The CDR3 DNA is TGTGCCACCAGCAGAGGGGCAGGGCGCGAGACCCAGTACTTC. It specifies CATSRGAGRETQYF.

This clone has ten or more counts. The rearrangement uses TRBV11-2 and TRBJ2-1, with TRBD2 matching over 11 bases. The germline CDR1 and CDR2 sequences are SGHAT and FQNNGV. The CDR3 extends over 16 amino acids. V was pared by 5 bases and J by 3 bases, with 6 bases of the junction left unmatched. The CDR3 DNA reads TGTGCCAGCAGCCCTCGACTAGCGGGGTTCTACAATGAGCAGTTCTTC. This translates into CASSPRLAGFYNEQFF.

This clone was seen repeatedly, ten times or more. The chain has TRBV2 and TRBJ1-1; TRBD1 is a possible D gene (6 bases). CDR3 length: 12 residues. Trimming took 8 bases from V and 9 from J, leaving 16 bases between them. Germline V CDR1 and CDR2: SNHLY, FYNNEI. The CDR3 DNA follows: TGTGCCAGCTCCATACAGGGTACGAAAGCTTTCTTT. Its protein product is CASSIQGTKAFF.

The chain carries TRBV7-9 and TRBJ2-1, with 13 bases that match TRBD2. The CDR3 spans 16 residues. The trim removed 5 bases at V and 11 bases at J, leaving 12 bases unmatched. Germline V lookup: CDR1 SEHNR, CDR2 FQNEAQ (reference sequence). The CDR3 DNA sequence: TGTGCCAGCAGCCCAACTAGCGGGAGGGCCGAGGGGAAGCAGTTCTTC. It encodes CASSPTSGRAEGKQFF.

This clone was seen a few times. CDR3 bases: TGTGCCAGCAGACAACTGGAGACCCAGTACTTC. It specifies CASRQLETQYF. The chain couples TRBV28 to TRBJ2-5, with D hard to call. V shed 6 bases and J shed 5 bases, with 7 bases lying between them. Germline V gene lookup returns CDR1 MDHEN and CDR2 SYDVKM. CDR3 length equals 11 residues.

This clone was seen repeatedly, ten times or more. The gene calls are TRBV5-5 and TRBJ2-5, with TRBD2 as a possible D gene (6 bases). Trimming took off 3 bases at V and 4 bases at J, with 16 bases between the two ends. Germline CDR1 SGHKS, CDR2 YYEKEE (reference sequence). This CDR3 region has 15 residues. DNA of the CDR3: TGTGCCAGCAGCTCCCTCGGGGAGGTTACAGAGACCCAGTACTTC. This encodes CASSSLGEVTETQYF. Drawing the rest from reference TRBV5-5 and TRBJ2-5, the complete variable domain is DAGVTQSPTHLIKTRGQQVTLRCSPISGHKSVSWYQQVLGQGPQFIFQYYEKEERGRGNFPDRFSARQFPNYSSELNVNALLLGDSALYLCASSSLGEVTETQYFGPGTRLLVL.

The sample holds many counts of this clone. This sequence joins TRBV7-9 and TRBJ2-4, with 10 positions matching TRBD2. V shed 7 bases, J shed 6 bases, and the junction held 6 bases outside the gene matches. CDR1 and CDR2 (germline): SEHNR, FQNEAQ (reference sequence). The CDR3 is 14 residues long. The CDR3 reads CASTHSGRTNIQYF. As DNA, the CDR3 is TGTGCCAGCACCCATAGCGGGAGGACAAACATTCAGTACTTC.

V and J are TRBV6-1 and TRBJ1-4; a possible D gene is TRBD1 (6 bases). The ends were cut back, 10 bases at V and 2 bases at J, with 17 bases in the middle. Germline V gives CDR1 MNHNS, CDR2 SASEGT. The CDR3 contains 15 residues. The CDR3 here is CATRGQLLTNEKLFF. As DNA, the CDR3 is TGTGCCACGAGAGGACAGCTACTCACTAATGAAAAACTGTTTTTT.

This chain joins TRBV11-1 and TRBJ1-2; D is possibly TRBD1 (5 bases). V was trimmed by 8 bases and J by 2 bases, leaving 21 bases between them. CDR1 and CDR2 from the germline V gene are SGHAT and FQDESV (reference sequence). The CDR3 totals 16 residues. CDR3 nucleotides: TGTGCCAGCTCCCGCCAGGGAGAGTTTAAGAACTATGGCTACACCTTC. Translated, it gives CASSRQGEFKNYGYTF.

This clone showed up many times. This chain joins TRBV6-5 and TRBJ2-1; 7 nucleotides line up with TRBD1. In germline, CDR1 is MNHEY, CDR2 SVGAGI. CDR3 length equals 15 residues. V shed 0 bases and J 7 bases; nucleotides not matched to a gene: 6. The CDR3 protein is CASSYSGRGWNEQFF. The CDR3 coding sequence is TGTGCCAGCAGTTACTCGGGCAGGGGGTGGAATGAGCAGTTCTTC.

The chain has TRBV6-5 and TRBJ2-7; D may be TRBD2 (5 bases). This CDR3 spans 13 amino acids. Trimming stripped 2 bases from V and 6 bases from J, with 11 bases between. Germline values: CDR1 MNHEY, CDR2 SVGAGI. CDR3 sequence reads: CASSYGEGGEQYF. CDR3 nucleotides: TGTGCCAGCAGTTACGGAGAGGGTGGCGAGCAGTACTTC.

V gene TRBV7-9 combines with J gene TRBJ2-3, with TRBD2 matching over 7 bases. The CDR3 covers 15 residues. V lost 1 base to trimming and J lost 1 base; unmatched junction nucleotides: 2. Germline lookup yields CDR1 SEHNR and CDR2 FQNEAQ (reference sequence). CDR3 sequence: CASSLDLAGTDTQYF. Written as DNA, the CDR3 is TGTGCCAGCAGCTTAGATCTAGCGGGCACAGATACGCAGTATTTT.

This clone was picked up many times. This chain uses TRBV4-3 with TRBJ2-2; D is undetermined. There are 15 residues in the CDR3. Germline CDR1 is LGHNA and CDR2 is YSLEER. V lost 1 base and J lost 1, with 7 bases in between. The CDR3 sequence is CASSQAAGNTGELFF. CDR3 bases: TGCGCCAGCAGCCAAGCAGCAGGGAACACCGGGGAGCTGTTTTTT.

This clone came up a few times. The V call is TRBV27, the J call TRBJ1-1; 9 nucleotides agree with TRBD1. This CDR3 region has 17 residues. Per the germline V gene, CDR1 is MNHEY and CDR2 is SMNVEV (reference sequence). Germline trimming cut 5 bases from V and 2 bases from J; bases unmatched to any gene: 12. The CDR3 loop reads CASSPGTGRGLNTEAFF. The DNA for the CDR3 is TGTGCCAGCAGTCCGGGGACAGGGCGTGGGCTTAACACTGAAGCTTTCTTT.